Described below is a single TCR beta chain sequence and its context. As yet, its antigen is unknown. This record belongs to a study of cytomegalovirus exposure and HLA in healthy donors. Whole-study context: Of about 390 genotyped donors, 81% grouped in the Caucasian-associated ancestry cluster.

General study points: TCR beta V- and J-gene trimming, according to a later analysis, was linked to a missense DCLRE1C variant. Sequences of the TCR beta chain were said to predict the HLA-A and HLA-B alleles of most subjects accurately. Sequencing likely generated an artifact that appeared as a cluster of highly shared sequence variants.

Primers included in the PCR were 60 Vbeta and 13 Jbeta primers. Here immunoSEQ multiplex PCR was the method, and the copy in TCRdb shows in-frame clones only, minus some. The sample comprises 100,000 to 150,000 clones, about 80% of which are singletons, and 1% rests with the top ten. From germline, CDR1 is MDHEN and CDR2 SYDVKM. The ends lost 6 bases at V and 8 bases at J; junction bases unmatched: 9. The CDR3 is 14 residues long. Sequencing input: PBMCs. V gene TRBV28 combines with J gene TRBJ1-2, with TRBD1 matching over 10 bases. The source is a middle-aged man in good health and CMV-seronegative. Written as DNA, the CDR3 is TGTGCCAGCAGCCCGGGACAGGGGACGTCCGGCTACACCTTC. Protein: CASSPGQGTSGYTF.